The 32 T cell receptor beta chains given below trace back to one sample, sequenced in a study of PD-1 blockade in classical Hodgkin lymphoma. Each of the patients experienced relapse following autologous stem cell transplantation, and their brentuximab vedotin exposure differed. Assay: immunoSEQ multiplex PCR; the TCRdb copy retains only in-frame clones and omits some. The table lists 65,000 to 95,000 clones, 89% of them singletons. Sequenced material: peripheral blood mononuclear cells (PBMCs), taken at baseline. The receptors come from a human donor with classical Hodgkin lymphoma.

The chain has TRBV6-1 and TRBJ2-3; 9 bases are shared with TRBD2. The trim removed 7 bases at V and 6 bases at J, leaving 11 bases unmatched. CDR1 and CDR2 from the germline V gene are MNHNS and SASEGT. This CDR3 comprises 15 residues. CDR3 DNA: TGTGCCAGCACAGGACTAGCGAGAGTGGTGGATACGCAGTATTTT. Its protein is CASTGLARVVDTQYF.

In its sample, this clone was seen a few times. This rearrangement joins TRBV6-1 to TRBJ2-2; TRBD2 might be the D (6 bases). Per germline, CDR1 MNHNS and CDR2 SASEGT. The CDR3 spans 14 residues. V shed 7 bases and J shed 2 bases, with 11 bases lying between them. The CDR3 region is CASTPSANTGELFF. Written as DNA, the CDR3 is TGTGCCAGCACCCCTAGCGCTAACACCGGGGAGCTGTTTTTT.

The chain carries TRBV15 and TRBJ2-2, with 10 bases matching TRBD2. V lost 3 bases to trimming and J lost 6 bases; unmatched junction nucleotides: 16. Germline V gives CDR1 LNHNV, CDR2 YYDKDF (reference sequence). The CDR3 is 19 amino acids. CDR3 sequence: CATSSGLAGASGNSGELFF. DNA for the CDR3: TGTGCCACCAGCAGCGGTCTAGCGGGAGCCTCCGGGAATTCCGGGGAGCTGTTTTTT.

The chain is built from TRBV6-4 and TRBJ2-3; the match to TRBD1 covers 9 bases. The ends lost 6 bases at V and 3 bases at J; junction bases unmatched: 10. Germline CDR1 reads MRHNA; CDR2 reads SNTAGT. The CDR3 contains 16 residues. The DNA of the CDR3 is TGTGCCAGCAGGAGAACAGGGGGCTCTGGGACAGATACGCAGTATTTT. It is translated as CASRRTGGSGTDTQYF.

The V and J genes are TRBV9 and TRBJ2-3, with D possibly matching TRBD2 (6 bases). This CDR3 has 16 residues. Deletions cut 2 bases from V and 1 base from J, with 14 bases between. Per germline, CDR1 SGDLS and CDR2 YYNGEE. CDR3 bases: TGTGCCAGCAGCGTCTCCCGGGACTGGGGCACAGATACGCAGTATTTT. Its protein product is CASSVSRDWGTDTQYF.

The chain uses TRBV4-1 and TRBJ2-5; the match to TRBD1 covers 12 bases. From germline, CDR1 is MGHRA and CDR2 YSYEKL. The CDR3 totals 17 residues. V dropped 1 base and J dropped 5; count of bases not matched to a gene: 8. The CDR3 is CASSQGGQGAREETQYF. The CDR3 DNA follows: TGCGCCAGCAGCCAAGGGGGACAGGGGGCAAGGGAGGAGACCCAGTACTTC.

This chain connects TRBV29-1 to TRBJ2-3, with 7 bases identical to TRBD2. Germline V gives CDR1 SQVTM, CDR2 ANQGSEA. J gave up 3 bases and V 1 base, and 10 bases lay outside the gene matches. The CDR3 is 16 amino acids. In DNA, the CDR3 is TGCAGCGTTGAAGGGTCCTCCTCGGGAGGAACAGATACGCAGTATTTT. Encoded protein: CSVEGSSSGGTDTQYF.

V is TRBV21-1 and J is TRBJ2-2; TRBD2 is the table's D call and was not checked against the DNA. TRBV21-1 is termed a pseudogene. CDR3 length: 9 amino acids. The CDR3 region has the DNA TGTGAGCCCACCGGGGAGCTGTTTTTT. Encoded protein: CEPTGELFF.

This chain connects TRBV28 to TRBJ1-2; D gene uncertain. Trimming left V 5 bases short and J 0 bases short, with 10 bases between. The CDR3 runs 14 residues. Germline CDR1 is MDHEN and CDR2 is SYDVKM. DNA of the CDR3: TGTGCCAGCAGTATGGGCAGCTCTAACTATGGCTACACCTTC. Translation: CASSMGSSNYGYTF.

The genes are TRBV20-1 and TRBJ2-3; D gene uncertain. V lost 3 bases, J lost 2 bases, and 0 bases lay in between. This CDR3 region has 10 residues. Looked up from germline, CDR1 is DFQATT and CDR2 is SNEGSKA (reference sequence). The CDR3 nucleotides read TGCAGTGCTAGCACAGATACGCAGTATTTT. Its protein is CSASTDTQYF.

In its sample, this clone was seen once. V is TRBV7-2 and J is TRBJ2-7; tentatively, D is TRBD1 (6 bases). Germline values: CDR1 SGHTA, CDR2 FQGNSA. With 3 bases removed from V and 2 bases from J, the gap between germline ends came to 11 bases. The CDR3 covers 14 residues. Written as DNA, the CDR3 is TGTGCCAGCAGCTTCGGGACACAGACCTACGAGCAGTACTTC. This gives the protein CASSFGTQTYEQYF. Drawing the rest from reference TRBV7-2 and TRBJ2-7, the complete variable domain is GAGVSQSPSNKVTEKGKDVELRCDPISGHTALYWYRQSLGQGLEFLIYFQGNSAPDKSGLPSDRFSAERTGGSVSTLTIQRTQQEDSAVYLCASSFGTQTYEQYFGPGTRLTVT.

This clone was seen only once. V is TRBV7-9 and J is TRBJ2-7; the D gene is possibly TRBD2 (6 bases). Germline-derived CDR1 and CDR2 are SEHNR and FQNEAQ (reference sequence). V lost 2 bases to trimming and J lost 2 bases, with 10 bases between them. The CDR3 loop spans 14 amino acids. For the CDR3, the DNA is TGTGCCAGCAGCTTAAGGGACTTCCCCTACGAGCAGTACTTC. This translates into CASSLRDFPYEQYF.

This sequence joins TRBV6-1 and TRBJ2-7, with 9 positions matching TRBD2. V lost 6 bases to trimming and J lost 2 bases; unmatched junction nucleotides: 8. In germline, CDR1 is MNHNS, CDR2 SASEGT. The CDR3 has 15 residues. DNA for the CDR3: TGTGCCAGCAGACTCGGACTAGCGCCAACCTACGAGCAGTACTTC. As protein: CASRLGLAPTYEQYF.

The CDR3 nucleotides are TGCGCCAGCAGCTTGGCCGGGACTAGCGGGAGGGGGTACAATGAGCAGTTCTTC. This translates into CASSLAGTSGRGYNEQFF. V and J are TRBV5-1 and TRBJ2-1; 16 bases align to TRBD2. Germline V lookup: CDR1 SGHRS, CDR2 YFSETQ. This CDR3 spans 18 amino acids. After removal of 0 bases from V and 4 bases from J, the junction contained 4 bases not matched to a gene.

This chain joins TRBV10-1 and TRBJ1-1; tentative D call: TRBD1 (5 bases). The CDR3 consists of 14 residues. CDR1 and CDR2 from the germline V gene are WNHNN and SYGVQD (reference sequence). V was trimmed by 4 bases and J by 1 base, leaving 10 bases between them. CDR3 sequence: CASSGTGENTEAFF. In DNA form, the CDR3 reads TGCGCCAGCAGTGGTACGGGGGAGAACACTGAAGCTTTCTTT.

This sequence joins TRBV5-1 and TRBJ1-1; a possible D gene is TRBD1 (5 bases). This CDR3 is built from 14 residues. Trimming left V 4 bases short and J 2 bases short, with 12 bases between. Germline V gene data show CDR1 as SGHRS and CDR2 as YFSETQ. CDR3 DNA sequence: TGCGCCAGCAGCGTGATGACAGAAAACACTGAAGCTTTCTTT. As protein: CASSVMTENTEAFF.

The chain links TRBV6-1 to TRBJ2-7; D is unclear. Trimming cost V 2 bases and J 3 bases, with 11 bases left between them. The germline CDR1 and CDR2 sequences are MNHNS and SASEGT. This CDR3 spans 14 amino acids. The CDR3: CASSEFRPYYEQYF. The CDR3 nucleotides read TGTGCCAGCAGTGAATTTAGGCCGTACTACGAGCAGTACTTC.

This clone has only one observation. V is TRBV5-1 and J is TRBJ1-1; TRBD1 matches 9 bases. J lost 6 bases, V lost 4 bases, and 10 bases had no gene match. The germline V gene has CDR1 SGHRS and CDR2 YFSETQ. This CDR3 contains 15 residues. This CDR3 reads CASSGTTGGRPEAFF. The CDR3 nucleotides read TGCGCCAGCAGCGGGACGACAGGGGGTCGGCCTGAAGCTTTCTTT.

This clone appeared a single time. V and J are TRBV15 and TRBJ2-7; maybe TRBD1 (5 bases). Trimming left V 0 bases short and J 0 bases short, with 9 bases between. The V gene's germline CDR1 is LNHNV and CDR2 YYDKDF (reference sequence). The CDR3 has 15 residues. The DNA for the CDR3 is TGTGCCACCAGCAGAGACAGGGTAAACTCCTACGAGCAGTACTTC. Translating gives CATSRDRVNSYEQYF.

The V call is TRBV2, the J call TRBJ2-7; tentative D call: TRBD2 (6 bases). Germline V lookup: CDR1 SNHLY, CDR2 FYNNEI. CDR3 size: 11 residues. V dropped 5 bases and J dropped 9 bases, with 11 bases sitting between them. CDR3 loop: CASSPTGGQYF. For the CDR3, the DNA is TGTGCCAGCAGTCCGACCGGGGGGCAGTACTTC.

This sequence joins TRBV27 and TRBJ2-3; 8 bases fit TRBD2. Per germline, CDR1 MNHEY and CDR2 SMNVEV (reference sequence). The CDR3 sequence is 15 residues long. J was trimmed by 1 base and V by 7 bases; bases with no gene match: 7. CDR3 DNA sequence: TGTGCCAGCAACGCACTAGCGGTGGGCACAGATACGCAGTATTTT. Its protein product is CASNALAVGTDTQYF.

V and J are TRBV12-2 and TRBJ2-3; the table's D call, TRBD2, was not checked against the DNA. TRBV12-2 is assigned pseudogene status. The CDR3 has 16 amino acids. The CDR3 DNA reads TGTGCAAGTCGCTTAGTATACGGCCTAGCATCCGATACGCAGTATTTT. Translating it yields CASRLVYGLASDTQYF.

The gene calls are TRBV18 and TRBJ2-6; TRBD1 or TRBD2 may be the D gene (5 bases each). This CDR3 region has 15 residues. Germline assignment: CDR1 KGHSH and CDR2 LQKENI. The V gene lost 2 bases and the J gene lost 5 bases, with 10 bases spanning the gap. The CDR3 here is CASSPGTGRANVLTF. CDR3 nucleotide sequence: TGTGCCAGCTCACCAGGGACCGGACGGGCCAACGTCCTGACTTTC. Drawing the rest from reference TRBV18 and TRBJ2-6, the complete variable domain is NAGVMQNPRHLVRRRGQEARLRCSPMKGHSHVYWYRQLPEEGLKFMVYLQKENIIDESGMPKERFSAEFPKEGPSILRIQQVVRGDSAAYFCASSPGTGRANVLTFGAGSRLTVL.

The rearrangement uses TRBV10-3 and TRBJ1-1; no clear D. The CDR3 sequence is 13 residues long. Trimming left V 3 bases short and J 1 base short, with 6 bases between. Germline V gives CDR1 ENHRY, CDR2 SYGVKD. Written as DNA, the CDR3 is TGTGCCATCAGTGATCGAGAGAACACTGAAGCTTTCTTT. Translation: CAISDRENTEAFF.

The CDR3 coding sequence is TGTGCCAGCAGTGGTACAGGGCTCTCTGGAAACACCATATATTTT. Translated: CASSGTGLSGNTIYF. This sequence joins TRBV6-1 and TRBJ1-3; maybe TRBD1 (6 bases). The CDR3 spans 15 residues. Trimming pared 4 bases from V and 0 bases from J, leaving 10 bases between. Germline V CDR1 and CDR2: MNHNS, SASEGT.

The table lists this clone with a few counts. CDR3 sequence: CAWSGGYGANVLTF. CDR3 sequence (DNA): TGTGCCTGGAGTGGGGGATATGGGGCCAACGTCCTGACTTTC. The chain uses TRBV30 and TRBJ2-6; D gene uncertain. CDR3 length: 14 amino acids. Germline-derived CDR1 and CDR2 are GTSNPN and SVGIG (reference sequence). The V gene lost 1 base and the J gene lost 3 bases, with 7 bases spanning the gap.

V gene TRBV7-9 combines with J gene TRBJ2-7; D unresolved. Trimming shortened V by 3 bases and J by 4 bases, and 7 bases separated the two germline ends. The CDR3 spans 12 residues. The germline V gene encodes CDR1 SEHNR and CDR2 FQNEAQ (reference sequence). CDR3 nucleotides: TGTGCCAGCAGCTTTGGACCGTACGAGCAGTACTTC. It yields the protein CASSFGPYEQYF.

The CDR3 reads CASSPSGQETQYF. For the CDR3, the DNA is TGTGCCAGCAGTCCATCGGGCCAAGAGACCCAGTACTTC. V and J are TRBV27 and TRBJ2-5; D is ambiguous. This CDR3 comprises 13 residues. The V end was cut by 5 bases, the J end by 1 base, with 8 bases between. From germline, CDR1 is MNHEY and CDR2 SMNVEV (reference sequence).

This chain joins TRBV19 and TRBJ1-1; D is unclear. The CDR3 runs 10 residues. Trimming pared 6 bases from V and 2 bases from J, leaving 1 base between. The germline gives CDR1 LNHDA, CDR2 SQIVND (reference sequence). Here the CDR3 reads CASRNTEAFF. The CDR3 DNA sequence: TGTGCCAGTAGAAACACTGAAGCTTTCTTT.

CDR3 residues: CAWSGPGFPQQPQHF. CDR3 sequence (DNA): TGTGCCTGGAGCGGTCCCGGATTTCCTCAACAGCCCCAGCATTTT. This chain links TRBV30 with TRBJ1-5; no clear D gene. The V and J ends lost 3 bases and 7 bases respectively, with 19 bases between them. CDR1 GTSNPN and CDR2 SVGIG come from the germline V gene (reference sequence). The CDR3 is made up of 15 amino acids. The full variable domain, its missing parts supplied by reference TRBV30 and TRBJ1-5, is SQTIHQWPATLVQPVGSPLSLECTVEGTSNPNLYWYRQAAGRGLQLLFYSVGIGQISSEVPQNLSASRPQDRQFILSSKKLLLSDSGFYLCAWSGPGFPQQPQHFGDGTRLSIL.

This clone was detected only a few times. The chain combines TRBV5-1 with TRBJ1-1; D not certain. This CDR3 has 14 residues. V was trimmed by 4 bases and J by 5 bases, leaving 15 bases between them. CDR1 is SGHRS and CDR2 is YFSETQ in the germline V gene. The CDR3 here is CASSPTQSSTEAFF. Written as DNA, the CDR3 is TGCGCCAGCAGCCCAACACAGAGTTCAACTGAAGCTTTCTTT.

This sequence joins TRBV5-5 and TRBJ2-2; no reliable D call. This CDR3 region has 13 residues. Germline CDR1 reads SGHKS; CDR2 reads YYEKEE (reference sequence). The germline V and J ends were trimmed by 0 bases and 5 bases, with 5 bases remaining between them. The CDR3 protein is CASSLGITGELFF. The CDR3 coding sequence is TGTGCCAGCAGCTTGGGAATAACCGGGGAGCTGTTTTTT. Combining the CDR3 with reference TRBV5-5 and TRBJ2-2 gives the whole variable domain DAGVTQSPTHLIKTRGQQVTLRCSPISGHKSVSWYQQVLGQGPQFIFQYYEKEERGRGNFPDRFSARQFPNYSSELNVNALLLGDSALYLCASSLGITGELFFGEGSRLTVL.